This T cell receptor (beta chain) was sequenced in a study of blood T cell repertoires in COVID-19. Background on the study: COVID-19 samples collected from the United States, Italy and Spain covered acute and convalescent phases. T cells, B-cell-depleted T cells, or PBMCs supplied cDNA or gDNA.

In the authors' methods: By means of reference gene primer amplification, nucleated cell counts were estimated. Here immunoSEQ multiplex PCR was the method, and the copy in TCRdb shows in-frame clones only, minus some. V, J and clone size derive from that table, while D and trimming were established from the DNA sequence. The sample shows more than 250,000 clones, approximately 82% of them seen only once. Sequenced material: peripheral blood. This receptor was obtained from a woman in her fifties or sixties with acute or convalescent COVID-19.

CDR3 region: CASSETRTDTQYF. The CDR3 region has the DNA TGTGCCAGCAGTGAAACAAGAACAGATACGCAGTATTTT. V and J are TRBV2 and TRBJ2-3; D is uncertain. The germline V gene encodes CDR1 SNHLY and CDR2 FYNNEI. This CDR3 has 13 amino acids. The V end lost 2 bases, the J end lost 3 bases, and 6 bases lay between the germline ends.